The next 10 T cell receptor beta chains were all read from a single sample in a study of beta chain features in type 1 diabetes. General study results and limits: A moderate, significant TCRB CDR3 shortening appeared in type 1 diabetes across four CD4+ subsets.

For these receptors, no antigen is known. As every portion of the isolated RNA was reverse transcribed, the sequencing read expressed TCRB transcripts. Using immunoSEQ multiplex PCR, the repertoire was profiled, and TCRdb retains in-frame clones only, with some absent. In the table there are a few hundred thousand clones, around 16% of which are singletons. Sequencing was carried out using naive CD4+ T cells from blood. The receptors were gathered from a man under 40 with type 1 diabetes.

This clone was seen only a few times. The rearrangement joins TRBV30 to TRBJ2-3; D not certain. Germline-derived CDR1 and CDR2 are GTSNPN and SVGIG (reference sequence). Trimming left V 0 bases short and J 10 bases short, with 14 bases between. This CDR3 has 13 amino acids. In DNA form, the CDR3 reads TGTGCCTGGAGTGTCGGACCTACCATTTCGCAGTATTTT. This sequence encodes CAWSVGPTISQYF.

The rearrangement links TRBV9 to TRBJ2-6, with D perhaps given as TRBD1 or TRBD2 (5 bases each). The CDR3 spans 16 residues. CDR1 and CDR2 (germline): SGDLS, YYNGEE. Trimming took 6 bases from V and 2 from J, leaving 15 bases between them. The CDR3 sequence is CASTLSGGTGANVLTF. The CDR3 coding sequence is TGTGCCAGCACCTTGTCTGGGGGAACTGGGGCCAACGTCCTGACTTTC.

The gene calls are TRBV7-2 and TRBJ2-3, with D possibly being TRBD2 (5 bases). The length of the CDR3 is 13 residues. V gave up 11 bases and J gave up 1 base, with 13 bases separating them. Germline CDR1 reads SGHTA; CDR2 reads FQGNSA. Written as DNA, the CDR3 is TGTGCCCGTCGGCGGACTGGCACAGATACGCAGTATTTT. Protein product: CARRRTGTDTQYF.

The chain carries TRBV28 and TRBJ2-7; 7 bases are a match to TRBD1. With V trimmed by 8 bases and J by 3 bases, 10 bases remained unmatched. The CDR3 consists of 14 residues. CDR1 and CDR2 (germline): MDHEN, SYDVKM. The CDR3 protein is CASLTRTGNYEQYF. CDR3 DNA sequence: TGTGCCAGCCTAACACGGACAGGAAACTACGAGCAGTACTTC. Supplemented by reference TRBV28 and TRBJ2-7, the full variable domain reads DVKVTQSSRYLVKRTGEKVFLECVQDMDHENMFWYRQDPGLGLRLIYFSYDVKMKEKGDIPEGYSVSREKKERFSLILESASTNQTSMYLCASLTRTGNYEQYFGPGTRLTVT.

This CDR3 reads CASSLGPPGQSYNEQFF. Here the CDR3 DNA reads TGCGCCAGCAGCTTGGGGCCCCCGGGACAGTCCTACAATGAGCAGTTCTTC. The chain recombines TRBV5-1 with TRBJ2-1; TRBD1 matches 7 bases. CDR3 length: 17 amino acids. The J segment lost 1 base and the V segment lost 0 bases, leaving 7 bases of the junction unmatched. CDR1 and CDR2 from the germline V gene are SGHRS and YFSETQ.

A remark on this clone: As the CDR3 is not closed by the conserved phenylalanine or tryptophan, this likely results from a read error. The DNA is omitted, as the CDR3 cannot be located on it reliably, and the CDR3 follows TCRdb's listing. The V call is TRBV6-5, the J call TRBJ2-7; TRBD1 is the table's D call, not checked against the DNA. Looked up from germline, CDR1 is MNHEY and CDR2 is SVGAGI. From its first to its last residue, the CDR3 has 10 amino acids. CDR3: CASSYRTIRA.

The chain is built from TRBV25-1 and TRBJ2-7; tentatively, D is TRBD1 (6 bases). The ends were cut back, 8 bases at V and 0 bases at J, with 11 bases in the middle. CDR1 and CDR2 (germline): MGHDK, SYGVNS. The length of the CDR3 is 13 residues. The CDR3: CASSWDTSYEQYF. As DNA, the CDR3 is TGTGCCAGCTCCTGGGACACCTCCTACGAGCAGTACTTC.

The chain is built from TRBV30 and TRBJ2-7, with D possibly TRBD2 on 6 matching bases. Germline V lookup: CDR1 GTSNPN, CDR2 SVGIG (reference sequence). V was cut by 5 bases and J by 3 bases, with 14 bases left in between. The CDR3 has 13 residues. The CDR3 DNA follows: TGTGCCTGGGCCCGGGAGCGAGGCTACGAGCAGTACTTC. Protein: CAWARERGYEQYF.

There are a few counts of this clone. The V gene is TRBV29-1, the J gene TRBJ2-7; TRBD1 is a possible D gene (5 bases). The CDR3 contains 13 residues. The germline V gene encodes CDR1 SQVTM and CDR2 ANQGSEA. The ends were cut back, 4 bases at V and 4 bases at J, with 14 bases in the middle. CDR3: CSVGRVGDYEQYF. CDR3 nucleotide sequence: TGCAGCGTTGGACGGGTAGGGGATTACGAGCAGTACTTC.

This clone has only a few counts. J is TRBJ2-1 and V is TRBV5-1; 9 bases fit TRBD1. Germline CDR1 reads SGHRS; CDR2 reads YFSETQ. The CDR3 spans 16 residues. With 0 bases clipped from V and 3 bases from J, the junction kept 4 bases outside the gene matches. The CDR3 nucleotides are TGCGCCAGCAGCTTGGCCCGGGGACAGGGCTACAATGAGCAGTTCTTC. It yields the protein CASSLARGQGYNEQFF.